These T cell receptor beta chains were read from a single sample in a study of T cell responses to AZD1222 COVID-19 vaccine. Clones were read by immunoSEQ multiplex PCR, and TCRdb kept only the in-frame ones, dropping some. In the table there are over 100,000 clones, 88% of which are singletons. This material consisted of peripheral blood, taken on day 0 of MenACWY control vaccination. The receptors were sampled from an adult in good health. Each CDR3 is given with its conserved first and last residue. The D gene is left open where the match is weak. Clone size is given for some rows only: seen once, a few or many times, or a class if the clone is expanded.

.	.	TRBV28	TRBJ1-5	TGTGCCAGCAGTCGCGGGGCTTATAGCAATCAGCCCCAGCATTTT	CASSRGAYSNQPQHF
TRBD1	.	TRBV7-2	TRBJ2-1	TGTGCCAGCAGCTGGGACAGGGTTGAGCAGTTCTTC	CASSWDRVEQFF
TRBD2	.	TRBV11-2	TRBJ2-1	TGTGCCAGCAGCTCGGCGGGGGATGAGCAGTTCTTC	CASSSAGDEQFF
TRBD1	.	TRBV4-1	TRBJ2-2	TGCGCCAGCAGCCAAGGTCCAGGGGGAAATCCGAACACCGGGGAGCTGTTTTTT	CASSQGPGGNPNTGELFF
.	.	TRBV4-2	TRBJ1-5	TGTGCCAGCAGCCCGCACGTGGTAGGTACAGGCAATCAGCCCCAGCATTTT	CASSPHVVGTGNQPQHF
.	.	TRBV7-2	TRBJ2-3	TGTGCCAGCAGCTTCGGAATCGGGGATACGCAGTATTTT	CASSFGIGDTQYF
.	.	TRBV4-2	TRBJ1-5	TGTGCCAGCAGCCAAGGGCTAGGCGGCAATCAGCCCCAGCATTTT	CASSQGLGGNQPQHF
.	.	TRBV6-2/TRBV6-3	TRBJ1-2	TGTGCCAGCAGTCTCTCCACGGGGGGCTACACCTTC	CASSLSTGGYTF
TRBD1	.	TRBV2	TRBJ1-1	TGTGCCATCACGCACCGGGACAGGGGAGGAATTGGAGGCACTGAAGCTTTCTTT	CAITHRDRGGIGGTEAFF
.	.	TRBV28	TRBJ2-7	TGTGCCAGCAGTCAAGTCAGGTTAACGGACTACGAGCAGTACTTC	CASSQVRLTDYEQYF
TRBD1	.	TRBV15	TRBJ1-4	TGTGCCACCAGCGTGAACAGGGGACGTGAAAAACTGTTTTTT	CATSVNRGREKLFF
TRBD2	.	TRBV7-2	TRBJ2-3	TGTGCCAGCAGCTTAGTTGCGGCTAGCGGAACTCCCCCAGGGGATACGCAGTATTTT	CASSLVAASGTPPGDTQYF
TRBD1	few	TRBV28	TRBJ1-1	TGTGCCAGCAGGGTAAAAGACAGGGTCGCGACTGAAGCTTTCTTT	CASRVKDRVATEAFF
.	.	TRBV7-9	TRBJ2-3	TGTGCCAGCAGTAACACAGATACGCAGTATTTT	CASSNTDTQYF
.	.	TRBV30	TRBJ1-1	TGTGCCTGGAGTATCAGGGAGGTAGCTTTCTTT	CAWSIREVAFF
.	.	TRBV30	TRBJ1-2	TGTGCCTGGAGTGTTAATGGCTATGGCTACACCTTC	CAWSVNGYGYTF
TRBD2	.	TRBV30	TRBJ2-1	TGTGCCCATTCCGAGCGGGGGGGCCATTATGGTGAGCAGTTCTTC	CAHSERGGHYGEQFF
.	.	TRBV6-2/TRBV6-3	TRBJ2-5	TGTGCCAGCAGTGGCTATTGGATTCAAGAGACCCAGTACTTC	CASSGYWIQETQYF
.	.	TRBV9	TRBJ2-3	TGTGCCAGCAGCGTAGGCGGCACAGATACGCAGTATTTT	CASSVGGTDTQYF
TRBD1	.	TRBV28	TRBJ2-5	TGTGCCAGCAGTCAAGGGGTGGACAGGGTGGGGACCCAGTACTTC	CASSQGVDRVGTQYF
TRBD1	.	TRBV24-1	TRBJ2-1	TGTGCCACCAGGCCGGGACAGGGATACAATGAGCAGTTCTTC	CATRPGQGYNEQFF
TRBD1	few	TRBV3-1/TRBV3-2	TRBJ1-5	TGTGCCAGCAGCCAAGCGGGACAGGGAAAGGGTCAGCCCCAGCATTTT	CASSQAGQGKGQPQHF
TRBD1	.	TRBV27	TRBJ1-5	TGTGCCAGCAGCTCCGGACAGGTCCTTGGCAATCAGCCCCAGCATTTT	CASSSGQVLGNQPQHF
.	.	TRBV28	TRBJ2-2	TGTGGGACCCTAGCGAACACCGGGGAGCTGTTTTTT	CGTLANTGELFF
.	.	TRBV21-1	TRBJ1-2	TGTGCCAGCAGTTCGATTACCGGGACAGAAATACCTAACTATGGCTACACCTTC	CASSSITGTEIPNYGYTF
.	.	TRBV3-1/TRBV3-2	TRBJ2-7	TGTGCCAGCAGCCAATTTGGGGTCTCCTACGAGCAGTACTTC	CASSQFGVSYEQYF
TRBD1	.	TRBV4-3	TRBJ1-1	TGCGCCAGCAGCCAAGAGGAGACAGGGGGAAACACTGAAGCTTTCTTT	CASSQEETGGNTEAFF
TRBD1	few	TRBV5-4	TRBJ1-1	TGTGCCAGCAGCCCCCCCGGGACAGCGTCGAACACTGAAGCTTTCTTT	CASSPPGTASNTEAFF
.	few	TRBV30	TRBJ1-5	TGTGCCTGGAGTCTTCGAGGCAATCAGCCCCAGCATTTT	CAWSLRGNQPQHF
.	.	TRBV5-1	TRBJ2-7	TGCGCCAGCAGCTTGGAGTTTGGGCTGGGCGAGCAGTACTTC	CASSLEFGLGEQYF
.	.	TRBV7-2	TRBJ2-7	TGTGCCAGCAGCTTAGTCGTTGGGGGGTACGAGCAGTACTTC	CASSLVVGGYEQYF
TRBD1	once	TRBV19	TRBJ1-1	TGTGCCAGTAGTCCCCTGGACAGGGGGAACACTGAAGCTTTCTTT	CASSPLDRGNTEAFF
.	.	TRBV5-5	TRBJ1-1	TGTGCCAGCAGCTTGGCCTTCAGACGCGTCACTGAAGCTTTCTTT	CASSLAFRRVTEAFF
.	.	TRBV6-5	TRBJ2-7	TGTGCCAGCAGCTTTATAGACAGCTCCTACGAGCAGTACTTC	CASSFIDSSYEQYF
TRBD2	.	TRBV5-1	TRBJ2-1	TGCGCCAGCAGCTTCATGGGACTAGCGGAAGTCTACAATGAGCAGTTCTTC	CASSFMGLAEVYNEQFF
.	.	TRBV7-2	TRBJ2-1	TGTGCCAGCAGCTTAGGGGGGGTTGGGTTCTTC	CASSLGGVGFF
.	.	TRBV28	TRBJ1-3	TGTGCCAGCAGTCGCTCTGGAAACACCATATATTTT	CASSRSGNTIYF
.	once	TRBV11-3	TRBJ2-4	TGTGCCAGCAGCCGGGGGGCCGGAAACATTCAGTACTTC	CASSRGAGNIQYF
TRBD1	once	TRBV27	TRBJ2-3	TGTGCCAGCAGTTTATCAGAGGGGGCTAGAAGCACAGATACGCAGTATTTT	CASSLSEGARSTDTQYF
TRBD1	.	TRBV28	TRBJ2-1	TGTGCCAGCATACCATTTCGGGACAGGGGGTGGGATGAGCAGTTCTTC	CASIPFRDRGWDEQFF
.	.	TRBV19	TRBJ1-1	TGTGCCAGTAGTATAGGGATCGGCAGAACGAACACTGAAGCTTTCTTT	CASSIGIGRTNTEAFF
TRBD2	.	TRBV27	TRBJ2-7	TGTGCCAGCAGTCCGGGAGGATACTACGAGCAGTACTTC	CASSPGGYYEQYF
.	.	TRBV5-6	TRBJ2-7	TGTGCCAGCAGCCTCCTCGGCCGCCGCGCAACCTACGAGCAGTACTTC	CASSLLGRRATYEQYF
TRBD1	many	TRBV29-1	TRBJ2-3	TGCAGCGTGAGACGGGGACAGGGAGCCACAGATACGCAGTATTTT	CSVRRGQGATDTQYF
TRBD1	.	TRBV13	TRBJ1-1	TGTGCCAGCAGAGCCCCGGGACAGGAAGCTTTCTTT	CASRAPGQEAFF
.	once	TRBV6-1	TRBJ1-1	TGTGCCAGCAGTGAAAGGGGGGTCCAGGGGCGAGCTTTCTTT	CASSERGVQGRAFF
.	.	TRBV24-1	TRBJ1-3	TGTGCCACCAGTGATATCCCGGGACAAGGGACCTCTGGAAACACCATATATTTT	CATSDIPGQGTSGNTIYF
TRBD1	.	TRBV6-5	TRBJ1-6	TGTGCCAGCATGCGGGACAGGGTAAAGGATTCACCCCTCCACTTT	CASMRDRVKDSPLHF
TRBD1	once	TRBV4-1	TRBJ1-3	TGCGCCAGCAGCCAAGACACAGGGGGCTCTGGAAACACCATATATTTT	CASSQDTGGSGNTIYF
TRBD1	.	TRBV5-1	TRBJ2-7	TGCGCCAGCAGCTTGAGGGGACGACAGGGGGCCGAGCAGTACTTC	CASSLRGRQGAEQYF
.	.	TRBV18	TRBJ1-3	TGTGCCAGCTCAGAGGGGATCTCTGGAAACACCATATATTTT	CASSEGISGNTIYF
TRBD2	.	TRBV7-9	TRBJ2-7	TGTGCCAGCAGCACCCCTAGCGGGAGGCCGACCCCCCATTCCTACGAGCAGTACTTC	CASSTPSGRPTPHSYEQYF
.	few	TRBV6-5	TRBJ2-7	TGTGCCAGCAGTTACTCGGGCAGGAGTAACGAGCAGTACTTC	CASSYSGRSNEQYF
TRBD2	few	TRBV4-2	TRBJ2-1	TGTGCCAGCAGCCAAGGACTAGCGGAGGCCTACAATGAGCAGTTCTTC	CASSQGLAEAYNEQFF
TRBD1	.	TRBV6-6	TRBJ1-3	TGTGCCAGCAGCACTTACAGGGGAAATAATAGGGACACCATATATTTT	CASSTYRGNNRDTIYF
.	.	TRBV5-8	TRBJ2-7	TGTGCCAGCAGCCCCCGTGGGAGCGACGAGCAGTACTTC	CASSPRGSDEQYF
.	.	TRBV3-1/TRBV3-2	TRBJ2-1	TGTGCCAGCAGCCCACCGGGTCAGATACGCAATGAGCAGTTCTTC	CASSPPGQIRNEQFF
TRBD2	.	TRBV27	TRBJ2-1	TGTGCCAGCACCTCTGGTGTCGGGACTAAGAACAATGAGCAGTTCTTC	CASTSGVGTKNNEQFF
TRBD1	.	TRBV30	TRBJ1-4	TGTGCCTGGAGTAAAGGGACAGGACCTTGGGATGAAAAACTGTTTTTT	CAWSKGTGPWDEKLFF
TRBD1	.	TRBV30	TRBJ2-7	TGTGCCTGGAGTTTCGGGACAGGGGACTACGAGCAGTACTTC	CAWSFGTGDYEQYF